Listed below are T cell receptor beta chains from one sample, sequenced in a study of identical twins. TCRdb reanalysed the 5' RACE reads using MiXCR and keeps one entry per CDR3 protein. This table has hundreds of thousands of distinct CDR3 sequences, 6% to 8% appearing once. These data were also reused for a study on yellow fever vaccine responses in identical twins.

What was sequenced was CD8+ T cells sorted from blood. The receptors derive from a woman aged 18 to 35 in good health. Both conserved end residues are part of each CDR3. D genes are given only for firm matches. The listing skips clone size in some rows; elsewhere it reads once, few, many or a size class.

clone size: NA
D gene: TRBD2
V gene: TRBV27
CDR3 length: 18
J gene: TRBJ2-3
CDR3 protein: CASSSLGLAVTSTDTQYF
CDR3 DNA: TGTGCCAGCAGTTCACTTGGACTAGCGGTTACTAGCACAGATACGCAGTATTTT

clone size: many
D gene: TRBD2
V gene: TRBV2
CDR3 length: 16
J gene: TRBJ2-1
CDR3 protein: CASSETGYNSGDEQFF
CDR3 DNA: TGTGCCAGCAGTGAAACTGGGTATAATAGCGGGGACGAGCAGTTCTTC

clone size: many
D gene: NA
V gene: TRBV12-3/TRBV12-4
CDR3 length: 15
J gene: TRBJ2-1
CDR3 protein: CASSSTGGTGNEQFF
CDR3 DNA: TGTGCCAGCAGTTCCACTGGGGGAACGGGAAATGAGCAGTTCTTC

clone size: few
D gene: TRBD2
V gene: TRBV5-1
CDR3 length: 17
J gene: TRBJ2-2
CDR3 protein: CASSLGSLAGDFGELFF
CDR3 DNA: TGCGCCAGCAGCTTGGGATCTCTTGCGGGGGATTTCGGGGAGCTGTTTTTT

clone size: few
D gene: TRBD1
V gene: TRBV12-3/TRBV12-4
CDR3 length: 17
J gene: TRBJ1-2
CDR3 protein: CASRGWDRGSGGYGYTF
CDR3 DNA: TGTGCCAGCAGGGGGTGGGACAGGGGTTCAGGTGGCTATGGCTACACCTTC

clone size: few
D gene: TRBD2
V gene: TRBV27
CDR3 length: 15
J gene: TRBJ2-1
CDR3 protein: CASSWGLAGYNEQFF
CDR3 DNA: TGTGCCAGCAGTTGGGGACTAGCGGGTTACAATGAGCAGTTCTTC

clone size: NA
D gene: TRBD1
V gene: TRBV7-9
CDR3 length: 15
J gene: TRBJ2-7
CDR3 protein: CASRSTGTGPWEQYF
CDR3 DNA: TGTGCCAGCAGAAGTACCGGGACAGGCCCCTGGGAGCAGTACTTC

clone size: NA
D gene: TRBD2
V gene: TRBV12-3/TRBV12-4
CDR3 length: 13
J gene: TRBJ2-1
CDR3 protein: CASLAGGYNEQFF
CDR3 DNA: TGTGCCAGCCTGGCGGGAGGCTACAATGAGCAGTTCTTC

clone size: few
D gene: NA
V gene: TRBV20-1
CDR3 length: 14
J gene: TRBJ2-7
CDR3 protein: CSARVVGEAYEQYF
CDR3 DNA: TGCAGTGCTAGAGTGGTGGGAGAGGCATACGAGCAGTACTTC

clone size: NA
D gene: NA
V gene: TRBV28
CDR3 length: 16
J gene: TRBJ2-1
CDR3 protein: CASSAEGPSVYNEQFF
CDR3 DNA: TGTGCCAGCAGTGCAGAGGGACCGTCGGTTTACAATGAGCAGTTCTTC

clone size: NA
D gene: TRBD1
V gene: TRBV7-6
CDR3 length: 14
J gene: TRBJ2-1
CDR3 protein: CASSSRGPNNEQFF
CDR3 DNA: TGTGCCAGCAGCAGCAGGGGGCCCAACAATGAGCAGTTCTTC

clone size: NA
D gene: TRBD1
V gene: TRBV20-1
CDR3 length: 17
J gene: TRBJ2-2
CDR3 protein: CSARRARQGGTLAELFF
CDR3 DNA: TGCAGTGCTAGACGCGCGCGACAGGGGGGGACTCTGGCGGAGCTGTTTTTT

clone size: many
D gene: NA
V gene: TRBV12-3/TRBV12-4
CDR3 length: 13
J gene: TRBJ2-5
CDR3 protein: CASSWVIQETQYF
CDR3 DNA: TGTGCCAGCAGTTGGGTGATACAAGAGACCCAGTACTTC

clone size: few
D gene: TRBD2
V gene: TRBV13
CDR3 length: 17
J gene: TRBJ2-5
CDR3 protein: CASSSFRAGEPQETQYF
CDR3 DNA: TGTGCCAGCAGCTCTTTCCGGGCGGGGGAGCCACAAGAGACCCAGTACTTC

clone size: many
D gene: NA
V gene: TRBV4-1
CDR3 length: 15
J gene: TRBJ2-1
CDR3 protein: CASSQDPEGYNEQFF
CDR3 DNA: TGCGCCAGCAGCCAAGATCCAGAGGGGTACAATGAGCAGTTCTTC

clone size: few
D gene: TRBD2
V gene: TRBV9
CDR3 length: 17
J gene: TRBJ2-1
CDR3 protein: CASSDRTSGRANNEQFF
CDR3 DNA: TGTGCCAGCAGCGATAGGACTAGCGGGAGGGCCAACAATGAGCAGTTCTTC

clone size: few
D gene: NA
V gene: TRBV12-3/TRBV12-4
CDR3 length: 14
J gene: TRBJ1-1
CDR3 protein: CASSPDTMNTEAFF
CDR3 DNA: TGTGCCAGCAGCCCGGACACCATGAACACTGAAGCTTTCTTT

clone size: NA
D gene: NA
V gene: TRBV7-7
CDR3 length: 13
J gene: TRBJ2-5
CDR3 protein: CASSSRRSETQYF
CDR3 DNA: TGTGCCAGCAGCTCCCGAAGGTCGGAGACCCAGTACTTC

clone size: NA
D gene: NA
V gene: TRBV4-1
CDR3 length: 18
J gene: TRBJ1-6
CDR3 protein: CASSQVTSGFGPNSPLHF
CDR3 DNA: TGCGCCAGCAGCCAGGTTACGTCAGGGTTCGGGCCGAATTCACCCCTCCACTTT

clone size: many
D gene: NA
V gene: TRBV15
CDR3 length: 14
J gene: TRBJ2-4
CDR3 protein: CATNQDTPKDIQYF
CDR3 DNA: TGTGCCACCAACCAAGACACCCCCAAGGACATTCAGTACTTC

clone size: NA
D gene: TRBD1
V gene: TRBV6-1
CDR3 length: 16
J gene: TRBJ1-3
CDR3 protein: CASSRPGTGAGNTIYF
CDR3 DNA: TGTGCCAGCAGCCGACCCGGGACAGGGGCTGGAAACACCATATATTTT

clone size: NA
D gene: NA
V gene: TRBV7-9
CDR3 length: 15
J gene: TRBJ2-7
CDR3 protein: CASSLALTAPYEQYF
CDR3 DNA: TGTGCCAGCAGCTTAGCGCTGACAGCTCCCTACGAGCAGTACTTC

clone size: many
D gene: NA
V gene: TRBV14
CDR3 length: 16
J gene: TRBJ2-7
CDR3 protein: CASSQRRSPARHEQYF
CDR3 DNA: TGTGCCAGCAGCCAGAGACGGTCGCCGGCGAGACACGAGCAGTACTTC

clone size: many
D gene: NA
V gene: TRBV12-3/TRBV12-4
CDR3 length: 14
J gene: TRBJ2-5
CDR3 protein: CASSLEPGAETQYF
CDR3 DNA: TGTGCCAGCAGTTTAGAACCGGGCGCAGAGACCCAGTACTTC

clone size: NA
D gene: TRBD1
V gene: TRBV10-3
CDR3 length: 15
J gene: TRBJ2-1
CDR3 protein: CAISVGQGVSNEQFF
CDR3 DNA: TGTGCCATCAGTGTTGGGCAGGGGGTTAGCAATGAGCAGTTCTTC

clone size: NA
D gene: TRBD2
V gene: TRBV5-1
CDR3 length: 19
J gene: TRBJ2-7
CDR3 protein: CASSLDASGRARHTYEQYF
CDR3 DNA: TGCGCCAGCAGCTTGGACGCTAGCGGGAGGGCCCGACACACTTACGAGCAGTACTTC

clone size: few
D gene: NA
V gene: TRBV27
CDR3 length: 14
J gene: TRBJ1-6
CDR3 protein: CASTRESYNSPLHF
CDR3 DNA: TGTGCCAGCACCAGGGAGTCTTATAATTCACCCCTCCACTTT

clone size: many
D gene: NA
V gene: TRBV12-3/TRBV12-4
CDR3 length: 16
J gene: TRBJ2-7
CDR3 protein: CASSLLGGGISYEQYF
CDR3 DNA: TGTGCCAGCAGTTTATTAGGAGGCGGGATTTCCTACGAGCAGTACTTC

clone size: many
D gene: NA
V gene: TRBV7-8
CDR3 length: 14
J gene: TRBJ2-1
CDR3 protein: CASSERTRSDEQFF
CDR3 DNA: TGTGCCAGCAGCGAGCGGACCAGGTCCGATGAGCAGTTCTTC

clone size: many
D gene: TRBD1
V gene: TRBV12-3/TRBV12-4
CDR3 length: 14
J gene: TRBJ2-7
CDR3 protein: CASSLGTGAYEQYF
CDR3 DNA: TGTGCCAGCAGTTTAGGGACAGGGGCGTACGAGCAGTACTTC

clone size: few
D gene: TRBD1
V gene: TRBV27
CDR3 length: 14
J gene: TRBJ2-7
CDR3 protein: CASRGQGLNYEQYF
CDR3 DNA: TGTGCCAGCAGGGGACAGGGTCTAAATTACGAGCAGTACTTC

clone size: many
D gene: TRBD2
V gene: TRBV9
CDR3 length: 14
J gene: TRBJ2-1
CDR3 protein: CASSTSGTYNEQFF
CDR3 DNA: TGTGCCAGCAGCACTAGCGGAACATACAATGAGCAGTTCTTC

clone size: many
D gene: TRBD2
V gene: TRBV12-3/TRBV12-4
CDR3 length: 16
J gene: TRBJ2-3
CDR3 protein: CASSPRGGLGRDTQYF
CDR3 DNA: TGTGCCAGCAGTCCCCGGGGGGGATTGGGTCGGGATACGCAGTATTTT

clone size: NA
D gene: NA
V gene: TRBV13
CDR3 length: 14
J gene: TRBJ2-2
CDR3 protein: CASSPGGGTGELFF
CDR3 DNA: TGTGCCAGCAGCCCCGGCGGCGGAACCGGGGAGCTGTTTTTT

clone size: many
D gene: NA
V gene: TRBV4-1
CDR3 length: 14
J gene: TRBJ2-2
CDR3 protein: CASSHPGAPGELFF
CDR3 DNA: TGCGCCAGCAGCCATCCAGGGGCCCCCGGGGAGCTGTTTTTT

clone size: many
D gene: TRBD1
V gene: TRBV28
CDR3 length: 15
J gene: TRBJ1-1
CDR3 protein: CASSSPTGGFTRAFF
CDR3 DNA: TGTGCCAGCAGTTCTCCGACAGGGGGTTTCACGCGAGCTTTCTTT

clone size: few
D gene: NA
V gene: TRBV7-9
CDR3 length: 16
J gene: TRBJ2-2
CDR3 protein: CASSLAPGRDTGELFF
CDR3 DNA: TGTGCCAGCAGCTTGGCACCGGGACGGGACACCGGGGAGCTGTTTTTT

clone size: NA
D gene: NA
V gene: TRBV20-1
CDR3 length: 14
J gene: TRBJ1-5
CDR3 protein: CSAEEVDSNQPQHF
CDR3 DNA: TGCAGCGCCGAGGAGGTAGATAGCAATCAGCCCCAGCATTTT

clone size: few
D gene: TRBD1
V gene: TRBV5-6
CDR3 length: 18
J gene: TRBJ1-5
CDR3 protein: CASPFGTEGRVGNQPQHF
CDR3 DNA: TGTGCCAGCCCCTTCGGGACAGAGGGGCGGGTGGGCAATCAGCCCCAGCATTTT

clone size: NA
D gene: NA
V gene: TRBV12-3/TRBV12-4
CDR3 length: 11
J gene: TRBJ1-2
CDR3 protein: CASLGPKGYTF
CDR3 DNA: TGTGCCAGTTTGGGCCCGAAAGGCTACACCTTC

clone size: few
D gene: TRBD1
V gene: TRBV12-3/TRBV12-4
CDR3 length: 14
J gene: TRBJ1-2
CDR3 protein: CASSATGPGYGYTF
CDR3 DNA: TGTGCCAGCAGCGCGACAGGGCCAGGCTATGGCTACACCTTC

clone size: few
D gene: TRBD1
V gene: TRBV10-3
CDR3 length: 15
J gene: TRBJ1-4
CDR3 protein: CASQRTGESNEKLFF
CDR3 DNA: TGTGCCTCCCAGCGGACAGGAGAGAGTAATGAAAAACTGTTTTTT

clone size: few
D gene: NA
V gene: TRBV11-2
CDR3 length: 12
J gene: TRBJ1-3
CDR3 protein: CASSRWGNTIYF
CDR3 DNA: TGTGCCAGCAGCCGGTGGGGAAACACCATATATTTT

clone size: few
D gene: NA
V gene: TRBV7-9
CDR3 length: 13
J gene: TRBJ2-2
CDR3 protein: CASSFLLNGELFF
CDR3 DNA: TGTGCCAGCAGCTTCCTACTAAACGGGGAGCTGTTTTTT

clone size: many
D gene: TRBD2
V gene: TRBV9
CDR3 length: 17
J gene: TRBJ2-3
CDR3 protein: CASSGTLGLALQDTQYF
CDR3 DNA: TGTGCCAGCAGCGGAACCCTTGGACTAGCCCTTCAAGATACGCAGTATTTT

clone size: many
D gene: NA
V gene: TRBV15
CDR3 length: 14
J gene: TRBJ2-3
CDR3 protein: CATSRDESTDTQYF
CDR3 DNA: TGTGCCACCAGCCGGGACGAGAGCACAGATACGCAGTATTTT

clone size: few
D gene: NA
V gene: TRBV24-1
CDR3 length: 12
J gene: TRBJ2-3
CDR3 protein: CATSDYGDTQYF
CDR3 DNA: TGTGCCACCAGTGACTATGGAGATACGCAGTATTTT

clone size: many
D gene: NA
V gene: TRBV29-1
CDR3 length: 14
J gene: TRBJ1-3
CDR3 protein: CSVDLAGSGNTIYF
CDR3 DNA: TGCAGCGTGGACCTGGCAGGGTCAGGAAACACCATATATTTT

clone size: many
D gene: NA
V gene: TRBV28
CDR3 length: 15
J gene: TRBJ2-2
CDR3 protein: CASNMGHLNTGELFF
CDR3 DNA: TGTGCCAGCAATATGGGACACCTGAACACCGGGGAGCTGTTTTTT

clone size: NA
D gene: TRBD2
V gene: TRBV9
CDR3 length: 16
J gene: TRBJ2-1
CDR3 protein: CASSDSGTSGYNEQFF
CDR3 DNA: TGTGCCAGCAGCGACTCCGGGACTAGCGGATACAATGAGCAGTTCTTC